These T cell receptor beta chains were read from a single sample in a study of type 1 and type 2 diabetes patients. One entry per CDR3 protein results from TCRdb running MiXCR on the multiplex PCR reads. Of 250,000 or so distinct CDR3 sequences listed, roughly 48% are singletons. Sequenced sample: peripheral blood mononuclear cells (PBMCs). The receptors derive from a man younger than 35 with type 2 diabetes. The CDR3 runs from the conserved cysteine through the conserved F or W. Fields, in order: D gene, J gene, clone size, V gene, CDR3 protein, CDR3 DNA. The D gene is left open where the match is weak. Clone sizes are given selectively: once, few, many, or a class where the clone is expanded.

D gene: .; J gene: TRBJ2-3; clone size: .; V gene: TRBV10-1; CDR3 protein: CASSEGAAVTDTQYF; CDR3 DNA: TGCGCCAGCAGTGAGGGGGCGGCTGTCACAGATACGCAGTATTTT
D gene: .; J gene: TRBJ1-1; clone size: .; V gene: TRBV12-3/TRBV12-4; CDR3 protein: CASSWTDLNTEAFF; CDR3 DNA: TGTGCCAGCAGCTGGACAGATTTGAACACTGAAGCTTTCTTT
D gene: .; J gene: TRBJ1-1; clone size: few; V gene: TRBV6-2/TRBV6-3; CDR3 protein: CASSRVSESDTEAFF; CDR3 DNA: TGTGCCAGCAGTCGGGTATCAGAGTCTGACACTGAAGCTTTCTTT
D gene: .; J gene: TRBJ1-6; clone size: few; V gene: TRBV7-8; CDR3 protein: CASSFVHPAGALHF; CDR3 DNA: TGTGCCAGCAGCTTTGTACACCCAGCCGGGGCCCTCCACTTT
D gene: .; J gene: TRBJ2-7; clone size: .; V gene: TRBV5-1; CDR3 protein: CASSPRDRTTYEQYF; CDR3 DNA: TGCGCCAGCAGCCCAAGAGACAGGACGACCTACGAGCAGTACTTC
D gene: .; J gene: TRBJ1-1; clone size: .; V gene: TRBV12-3/TRBV12-4; CDR3 protein: CASSLKGSGAEAFF; CDR3 DNA: TGTGCCAGCAGTTTGAAGGGTAGCGGGGCAGAAGCTTTCTTT
D gene: TRBD2; J gene: TRBJ2-1; clone size: few; V gene: TRBV10-1; CDR3 protein: CASSLAGVANEQFF; CDR3 DNA: TGCGCCAGCAGTTTAGCGGGAGTAGCAAATGAGCAGTTCTTC
D gene: .; J gene: TRBJ1-3; clone size: .; V gene: TRBV7-3; CDR3 protein: CASSSQGAGSNTIYF; CDR3 DNA: TGTGCCAGCAGCTCCCAAGGGGCAGGGAGCAACACCATATATTTT
D gene: TRBD1; J gene: TRBJ2-5; clone size: .; V gene: TRBV10-1; CDR3 protein: CASSERGTDQETQYF; CDR3 DNA: TGCGCCAGCAGTGAGAGGGGGACAGACCAAGAGACCCAGTACTTC
D gene: .; J gene: TRBJ2-7; clone size: .; V gene: TRBV7-2; CDR3 protein: CASSSYRSSYEQYF; CDR3 DNA: TGTGCCAGCAGCTCATACAGGAGCTCCTACGAGCAGTACTTC
D gene: .; J gene: TRBJ1-1; clone size: .; V gene: TRBV14; CDR3 protein: CASSRQTITEAFF; CDR3 DNA: TGTGCCAGCAGCCGGCAGACGATCACTGAAGCTTTCTTT
D gene: TRBD1; J gene: TRBJ2-1; clone size: .; V gene: TRBV19; CDR3 protein: CASTPVQGAYNEQFF; CDR3 DNA: TGTGCCAGCACGCCCGTTCAGGGGGCCTACAATGAGCAGTTCTTC
D gene: TRBD2; J gene: TRBJ2-1; clone size: few; V gene: TRBV6-1; CDR3 protein: CAISESSSGRIYNEQFF; CDR3 DNA: TGTGCCATCAGTGAGTCTTCTAGCGGGAGGATCTACAATGAGCAGTTCTTC
D gene: TRBD1; J gene: TRBJ2-5; clone size: once; V gene: TRBV18; CDR3 protein: CASSLDRAQETQYF; CDR3 DNA: TGTGCCAGCTCCCTCGACAGGGCTCAAGAGACCCAGTACTTC
D gene: TRBD2; J gene: TRBJ2-1; clone size: .; V gene: TRBV7-2; CDR3 protein: CASSLIAGGRPIYNEQFF; CDR3 DNA: TGTGCCAGCAGCTTGATAGCGGGGGGCCGTCCTATCTACAATGAGCAGTTCTTC
D gene: TRBD1; J gene: TRBJ1-2; clone size: .; V gene: TRBV2; CDR3 protein: CASSDRGRSYGYTF; CDR3 DNA: TGTGCCAGCAGTGACAGGGGGAGATCCTATGGCTACACCTTC
D gene: .; J gene: TRBJ1-1; clone size: .; V gene: TRBV4-2; CDR3 protein: CASSQESAAGAFF; CDR3 DNA: TGTGCCAGCAGCCAAGAGTCAGCGGCGGGAGCTTTCTTT
D gene: .; J gene: TRBJ2-7; clone size: .; V gene: TRBV12-3/TRBV12-4; CDR3 protein: CASSLKQGGEQYF; CDR3 DNA: TGTGCCAGCAGTTTAAAGCAGGGTGGAGAGCAGTACTTC
D gene: TRBD2; J gene: TRBJ2-2; clone size: few; V gene: TRBV2; CDR3 protein: CAIAGGTGELFF; CDR3 DNA: TGTGCCATCGCGGGGGGCACCGGGGAGCTGTTTTTT
D gene: .; J gene: TRBJ1-6; clone size: .; V gene: TRBV27; CDR3 protein: CASSLARSSPLHF; CDR3 DNA: TGTGCCAGCAGTTTAGCTAGAAGTTCACCCCTCCACTTT
D gene: .; J gene: TRBJ1-5; clone size: .; V gene: TRBV27; CDR3 protein: CACSLRGRQPQHF; CDR3 DNA: TGTGCCTGCAGTTTACGGGGGAGGCAGCCCCAGCATTTT
D gene: .; J gene: TRBJ1-6; clone size: .; V gene: TRBV12-3/TRBV12-4; CDR3 protein: CASSWGTGNNSPLHF; CDR3 DNA: TGTGCCAGCAGCTGGGGGACCGGTAATAATTCACCCCTCCACTTT